These 31 T cell receptor beta chains were all obtained from the same sample, sequenced in a study of blood T cells in healthy people across ages. The second PCR ran about 6 to 11 cycles with a sample-barcoded 5' primer and J-beta primers. MiXCR, run by TCRdb on the 5' RACE reads, gives a single entry per CDR3 protein. Of approximately 800,000 distinct CDR3 sequences in the sample, approximately 65% were seen once. The sequenced material came from blood. These receptors originate from a man aged 30 to 39 in good health.

To note about this clonotype: A read error is possible here, since a much larger clone lies one base away. The chain is built from TRBV10-3 and TRBJ2-5; D unresolved. The DNA end is more similar to TRBJ2-7, so the J call may be wrong. The CDR3 spans 11 residues. Germline-derived CDR1 and CDR2 are ENHRY and SYGVKD. DNA of the CDR3: TGTGCCATCAGTACTCCTAGCGAGCAGTACTTC. Its translation is CAISTPSEQYF.

The V gene is TRBV28, the J gene TRBJ1-6, with D perhaps TRBD1 (5 bases). The CDR3 has 13 amino acids. Germline V lookup: CDR1 MDHEN, CDR2 SYDVKM. V lost 8 bases to trimming and J lost 13 bases, with 18 bases between them. CDR3 sequence reads: CASEDTRGDPLHF. The CDR3 DNA is TGTGCCAGCGAGGATACAAGGGGCGATCCCCTCCACTTT.

Comments on this clonotype: One junction end disagrees with the germline gene, perhaps due to a read error. This rearrangement joins TRBV3-1 to TRBJ1-1; D gene unclear. The germline gives CDR1 LGHDT, CDR2 YNNKEL (reference sequence). This CDR3 has 16 residues. The CDR3 protein is CASSPTQRLRNTGAFF. DNA of the CDR3: TGTGCCAGCAGCCCTACGCAGCGACTGAGGAACACTGGAGCTTTCTTT.

This sequence joins TRBV27 and TRBJ1-4, with 12 positions matching TRBD1. Trimming removed 4 bases from V and 5 bases from J; junction bases left unmatched: 8. Germline V gives CDR1 MNHEY, CDR2 SMNVEV (reference sequence). This CDR3 is 17 amino acids long. CDR3 protein: CASSSFGTGGQNEKLFF. DNA of the CDR3: TGTGCCAGCAGTTCCTTTGGGACAGGGGGCCAGAATGAAAAACTGTTTTTT.

This chain joins TRBV7-2 and TRBJ2-1; 8 bases match TRBD2. The CDR3 is 17 residues long. V gave up 5 bases and J gave up 7 bases; unmatched junction bases: 16. In germline, CDR1 is SGHTA, CDR2 FQGNSA. This CDR3 reads CASSQSPGSGRQNEQFF. The CDR3, as DNA: TGTGCCAGCAGCCAGAGCCCCGGAAGCGGGAGACAGAATGAGCAGTTCTTC.

V and J are TRBV5-1 and TRBJ1-2; 8 bases are a match to TRBD1. This CDR3 has 15 amino acids. Germline CDR1 SGHRS, CDR2 YFSETQ. V lost 3 bases, J lost 7 bases, and 11 bases stayed unmatched. The CDR3 loop reads CASSSETGARSGYTF. In DNA, the CDR3 is TGCGCCAGCAGCTCCGAGACAGGGGCTCGTAGTGGCTACACCTTC.

V gene TRBV15 combines with J gene TRBJ2-1, with 13 bases fitting TRBD2. The V gene end was trimmed by 3 bases and the J gene end by 4 bases; junction bases not matched to a gene: 3. The CDR3 runs 16 residues. Germline V CDR1 and CDR2: LNHNV, YYDKDF (reference sequence). In DNA form, the CDR3 reads TGTGCCACCAGCAGGGGACTAGCGGGGAAGTACAATGAGCAGTTCTTC. Its translation is CATSRGLAGKYNEQFF.

CDR3 nucleotides: TGTGCCAGCAGCCAACAGGACTCTAACTATGGCTACACCTTC. This codes for CASSQQDSNYGYTF. This sequence joins TRBV9 and TRBJ1-2; D perhaps matches TRBD1 (5 bases). V was trimmed by 4 bases and J by 0 bases, leaving 10 bases between them. Germline loops: CDR1 SGDLS, CDR2 YYNGEE. The CDR3 has 14 residues.

This chain joins TRBV6-5 and TRBJ2-3, with 12 positions matching TRBD2. This CDR3 comprises 19 residues. Trimming took 0 bases from V and 0 from J; bases not matched to a gene: 7. CDR1 is MNHEY and CDR2 is SVGAGI in the germline V gene. The CDR3 nucleotides read TGTGCCAGCAGTTACTCCGGACTAGCGGGGCACGCTAGCACAGATACGCAGTATTTT. Its translation: CASSYSGLAGHASTDTQYF.

The chain links TRBV7-8 to TRBJ2-6; D remains unclear. CDR1 is SGHVS and CDR2 is FQNEAQ in the germline V gene. There are 14 residues in the CDR3. V lost 5 bases, J lost 2 bases, and 7 bases lay in between. The CDR3 sequence: CASSPGPGANVLTF. DNA of the CDR3: TGTGCCAGCAGCCCCGGGCCTGGGGCCAACGTCCTGACTTTC.

The genes are TRBV27 and TRBJ1-5, with D possibly matching TRBD1 (5 bases). Germline CDR1 is MNHEY and CDR2 is SMNVEV (reference sequence). The CDR3 spans 14 residues. Trimming left V 5 bases short and J 4 bases short, with 12 bases between. The CDR3 loop is CASSPGRRNQPQHF. The CDR3 DNA follows: TGTGCCAGCAGTCCGGGACGACGAAATCAGCCCCAGCATTTT.

The genes are TRBV6-6 and TRBJ2-5; possible D gene TRBD2, 7 bases. This CDR3 is 16 amino acids long. V shed 1 base and J shed 5 bases, with 17 bases lying between them. From germline, CDR1 is MNHNY and CDR2 SVGAGI (reference sequence). Here the CDR3 DNA reads TGTGCCAGCAGTTACTGGGGGGGGCAGGTCAGTGAGACCCAGTACTTC. It translates to CASSYWGGQVSETQYF.

The CDR3 protein is CASSFARDRGSRTGELFF. The CDR3 DNA reads as TGTGCCAGCAGCTTTGCGCGGGACAGGGGTAGTCGGACCGGGGAGCTGTTTTTT. This sequence joins TRBV12-1 and TRBJ2-2; the table's D gene call, TRBD1, was not cross checked with the DNA. TRBV12-1 is described as a pseudogene. The CDR3 is 18 amino acids.

The table lists this clonotype with a few counts. V is TRBV9 and J is TRBJ2-1, with a tentative D call TRBD2 (5 bases). Germline V gene data show CDR1 as SGDLS and CDR2 as YYNGEE. V was shortened by 4 bases and J by 6 bases, with 11 bases between the two germline ends. This CDR3 spans 13 amino acids. CDR3 bases: TGTGCCAGCAGCACCTTAGAGGGCAATGAGCAGTTCTTC. It codes for CASSTLEGNEQFF.

The chain couples TRBV28 to TRBJ1-5, with D uncertain. Looked up from germline, CDR1 is MDHEN and CDR2 is SYDVKM. The CDR3 is made up of 13 amino acids. V was clipped by 6 bases and J by 11 bases, with 17 bases between them. CDR3 sequence reads: CASSPQTFWAQHF. The CDR3 bases are TGTGCCAGCAGCCCTCAAACATTTTGGGCCCAGCATTTT.

This chain connects TRBV24-1 to TRBJ2-5; 9 nucleotides match TRBD2. Germline CDR1 and CDR2: KGHDR and SFDVKD. Losses at the gene ends were 3 bases for V and 3 bases for J; bases not matched to a gene: 1. CDR3 length: 14 residues. The CDR3 nucleotides read TGTGCCACCAGTGATGTAGCGGGGGAAGAGACCCAGTACTTC. Protein sequence: CATSDVAGEETQYF.

This clonotype was counted between two and nine times. The gene calls are TRBV20-1 and TRBJ2-5; 11 positions agree with TRBD2. The trim removed 0 bases at V and 1 base at J, leaving 4 bases unmatched. The V gene's germline CDR1 is DFQATT and CDR2 SNEGSKA (reference sequence). CDR3 length: 16 amino acids. The CDR3 region is CSAREPSGGSQETQYF. DNA of the CDR3: TGCAGTGCTAGAGAGCCTAGCGGGGGGTCCCAAGAGACCCAGTACTTC.

This clonotype was recorded once. The chain uses TRBV4-2 and TRBJ2-3; 8 bases are shared with TRBD2. The CDR3 length is 17 residues. With 3 bases clipped from V and 6 bases from J, the junction kept 14 bases outside the gene matches. Germline CDR1 and CDR2: LGHNA and YNFKEQ. This CDR3 is CASSQSTGTRRGDTQYF. The CDR3 region has the DNA TGTGCCAGCAGCCAGTCAACCGGGACTAGGCGCGGGGATACGCAGTATTTT.

This sequence joins TRBV6-1 and TRBJ2-1; D is undetermined. CDR1 and CDR2 from the germline V gene are MNHNS and SASEGT. This CDR3 is 12 amino acids long. V was pared by 11 bases and J by 0 bases, with 8 bases between. In DNA form, the CDR3 reads TGTGCCGCCCTGTTCTCCTACAATGAGCAGTTCTTC. Translated: CAALFSYNEQFF.

Worth noting for this clonotype: At one end the junction does not follow the germline gene, possibly because of a read error. CDR3 sequence: CASSTSGGTSHEQYF. In DNA, the CDR3 is TGTGCCAGCAGCACTAGCGGGGGCACCTCCCACGAGCAGTACTTC. The chain couples TRBV9 to TRBJ2-5, with 11 bases aligning to TRBD2. The end of the DNA is better explained by TRBJ2-7, so the J call may be wrong. The CDR3 is 15 residues long. CDR1 and CDR2 (germline): SGDLS, YYNGEE.

The rearrangement joins TRBV7-8 to TRBJ2-7; possibly TRBD1 for D (5 bases). With 3 bases removed from V and 2 bases from J, the gap between germline ends came to 11 bases. Germline CDR1 is SGHVS and CDR2 is FQNEAQ. The length of the CDR3 is 14 residues. For the CDR3, the DNA is TGTGCCAGCAGCTTTGGGGCAGGTACCTACGAGCAGTACTTC. It encodes CASSFGAGTYEQYF.

The rearrangement joins TRBV7-2 to TRBJ1-6, with D uncertain. Deletions cut 2 bases from V and 15 bases from J, with 14 bases between. The CDR3 contains 13 residues. Per the germline V gene, CDR1 is SGHTA and CDR2 is FQGNSA. CDR3 sequence (DNA): TGTGCCAGCAGCTTATGGACGGGGTCGGTCCTCCACTTT. It yields the protein CASSLWTGSVLHF.

The sample holds a few counts of this clonotype. The chain uses TRBV18 and TRBJ2-7; D possibly corresponds to TRBD1 (5 bases). This CDR3 is 13 amino acids long. Germline V gene data show CDR1 as KGHSH and CDR2 as LQKENI. The V gene lost 4 bases and the J gene lost 2 bases, with 9 bases spanning the gap. The CDR3 DNA sequence: TGTGCCAGCTCACTACAGGCCACCTACGAGCAGTACTTC. Protein sequence: CASSLQATYEQYF. Using reference TRBV18 and TRBJ2-7 for the parts outside the CDR3, the full variable domain is NAGVMQNPRHLVRRRGQEARLRCSPMKGHSHVYWYRQLPEEGLKFMVYLQKENIIDESGMPKERFSAEFPKEGPSILRIQQVVRGDSAAYFCASSLQATYEQYFGPGTRLTVT.

The V gene is TRBV4-2, the J gene TRBJ2-1; 13 bases are a match to TRBD2. The CDR3 loop spans 16 amino acids. Germline CDR1 LGHNA, CDR2 YNFKEQ. V shed 5 bases and J 3 bases; nucleotides not matched to a gene: 4. The CDR3 nucleotides read TGTGCCAGCAGCGATCGACTAGCGGGGGGCTACAATGAGCAGTTCTTC. The encoded protein is CASSDRLAGGYNEQFF.

The chain is built from TRBV4-2 and TRBJ1-4; D ambiguous. The germline CDR1 and CDR2 sequences are LGHNA and YNFKEQ. Trimming took off 0 bases at V and 0 bases at J, with 5 bases between the two ends. The CDR3 is 15 residues long. In DNA form, the CDR3 reads TGTGCCAGCAGCCAAGATCTTACAACTAATGAAAAACTGTTTTTT. Protein product: CASSQDLTTNEKLFF.

The chain uses TRBV21-1 and TRBJ2-2; whether TRBD1, the table's D call, matches the DNA was not checked. TRBV21-1 corresponds to a pseudogene. The CDR3 extends over 16 amino acids. The CDR3 protein is CASSNLFTGRGGELFF. The CDR3 bases are TGTGCCAGCAGCAACCTCTTCACAGGGCGCGGCGGGGAGCTGTTTTTT.

About this clonotype itself: This may be a read error, as it is one base from a much larger clone. The V call is TRBV21-1, the J call TRBJ1-5; TRBD1 reflects the table's D call only, with no check against the DNA. TRBV21-1 is flagged as a pseudogene. The CDR3 loop spans 15 amino acids. CDR3 amino acids: CASRTQGTRGQPQHF. CDR3 nucleotides: TGTGCCAGCAGGACACAGGGGACGAGAGGTCAGCCCCAGCATTTT.

This clonotype was detected a few times. The chain carries TRBV29-1 and TRBJ2-2; unclear D gene. Germline CDR1 is SQVTM and CDR2 is ANQGSEA. Trimming stripped 4 bases from V and 6 bases from J, with 6 bases between. This CDR3 region has 11 residues. CDR3 sequence (DNA): TGCAGCGTTGGTGGGCCCGGGGAGCTGTTTTTT. Translation: CSVGGPGELFF.

This clonotype was seen more than once but under ten times. V is TRBV7-3 and J is TRBJ2-1, with TRBD2 identical over 7 bases. This CDR3 is built from 15 residues. V shed 1 base and J 1 base; nucleotides not matched to a gene: 1. Per germline, CDR1 SGHTA and CDR2 FQGTGA. The CDR3 DNA follows: TGTGCCAGCAGCTTAATGGGAGGGTCCTACAATGAGCAGTTCTTC. It is translated as CASSLMGGSYNEQFF.

A word on this clonotype: The junction shows a germline mismatch at one end, possibly a read error. The V call is TRBV7-2, the J call TRBJ2-7; TRBD2 matches 7 bases. The CDR3 sequence is 15 residues long. CDR1 SGHTA and CDR2 FQGNSA come from the germline V gene. The CDR3 DNA is TGTGCCAGCAGCTTATCCGCGGGGGTTCCCTACGAGCAGTATTTC. As protein: CASSLSAGVPYEQYF.

The chain carries TRBV2 and TRBJ1-6; TRBD1 might be the D (5 bases). This CDR3 is 15 amino acids long. Germline V gene data show CDR1 as SNHLY and CDR2 as FYNNEI. V was pared by 6 bases and J by 7 bases, with 16 bases between. CDR3 sequence reads: CASRGTSQPNSPLHF. CDR3 bases: TGTGCCAGCAGGGGGACGTCACAACCGAATTCACCCCTCCACTTT.